These 19 T cell receptor beta chains were sequenced from one sample in a study of blood T cell repertoires in COVID-19. Profiled with immunoSEQ multiplex PCR; TCRdb holds only in-frame clones, not every one. The sample records about 120,000 clones, over 75% being singletons. Source material: peripheral blood. These receptors came from a man aged 80 or over with active or convalescent COVID-19.

The V call is TRBV10-3, the J call TRBJ2-7; D is possibly TRBD1 (6 bases). The V gene lost 3 bases and the J gene lost 3 bases, with 12 bases spanning the gap. The CDR3 is 14 amino acids. The germline gives CDR1 ENHRY, CDR2 SYGVKD. The CDR3 DNA sequence: TGTGCCATCAGTGATCAGGGGCAGGACTACGAGCAGTACTTC. The encoded protein is CAISDQGQDYEQYF.

The V gene is TRBV6-5, the J gene TRBJ1-3; 7 nucleotides match TRBD1. This CDR3 region has 14 residues. Looked up from germline, CDR1 is MNHEY and CDR2 is SVGAGI. Trimming cost V 6 bases and J 2 bases; bases outside gene matches: 4. The CDR3 reads CASRRQGAGNTIYF. The CDR3 DNA follows: TGTGCCAGCAGGCGACAGGGAGCTGGAAACACCATATATTTT.

The genes are TRBV6-5 and TRBJ2-6; D possibly corresponds to TRBD1 (6 bases). Germline V gene data show CDR1 as MNHEY and CDR2 as SVGAGI. The CDR3 spans 15 residues. With 9 bases removed from V and 1 base from J, the gap between germline ends came to 13 bases. CDR3 nucleotide sequence: TGTGCCAGTTTCCAAACAGGGTCTGGGGCCAACGTCCTGACTTTC. Translating gives CASFQTGSGANVLTF.

The V gene is TRBV6-2 or TRBV6-3, the J gene TRBJ1-5, with D perhaps matching TRBD1 (5 bases). Germline values: CDR1 MNHEY, CDR2 SVGEGT. The CDR3 spans 14 residues. Trimming pared 2 bases from V and 7 bases from J, leaving 12 bases between. The CDR3: CASSYAGSFQPQHF. The CDR3, as DNA: TGTGCCAGCAGTTACGCAGGGTCTTTCCAGCCCCAGCATTTT.

The rearrangement uses TRBV7-9 and TRBJ1-1; TRBD1 matches at 12 bases. In germline, CDR1 is SEHNR, CDR2 FQNEAQ (reference sequence). V was pared by 6 bases and J by 3 bases, with 8 bases of the junction left unmatched. The CDR3 has 16 amino acids. DNA of the CDR3: TGTGCCAGCAGTCGGGACAGGGGGCGCTCAGACACTGAAGCTTTCTTT. Residues: CASSRDRGRSDTEAFF.

The rearrangement joins TRBV25-1 to TRBJ2-7, with 13 bases identical to TRBD2. Germline-derived CDR1 and CDR2 are MGHDK and SYGVNS. Trimming cost V 2 bases and J 0 bases; bases outside gene matches: 1. CDR3 length: 16 amino acids. CDR3 in amino acids: CASSEGTSGISYEQYF. The CDR3 nucleotides are TGTGCCAGCAGTGAAGGGACTAGCGGGATCTCCTACGAGCAGTACTTC.

V gene TRBV2 combines with J gene TRBJ2-7; 7 bases line up with TRBD2. The germline CDR1 and CDR2 sequences are SNHLY and FYNNEI. This CDR3 contains 15 residues. V lost 4 bases and J lost 6; bases outside the gene matches: 12. CDR3 sequence: CASSGAGLKAAEQYF. CDR3 DNA sequence: TGTGCCAGCAGTGGCGCGGGACTAAAGGCGGCCGAGCAGTACTTC.

The V and J genes are TRBV12-5 and TRBJ1-1; D might be TRBD1 (5 bases). CDR3 length equals 13 residues. Between the trimmed V and J ends, which lost 6 bases and 0 bases, there was a span of 8 bases. From germline, CDR1 is LGHNT and CDR2 FRNRAP. The CDR3 is CASGSGLNTEAFF. Here the CDR3 DNA reads TGTGCTAGTGGCTCAGGGTTGAACACTGAAGCTTTCTTT.

This chain connects TRBV3-1 (or the pseudogene TRBV3-2) to TRBJ2-2, with 9 bases identical to TRBD1. The CDR3 sequence is 16 residues long. The germline CDR1 and CDR2 sequences are LGHDT and YNNKEL (reference sequence). V shed 3 bases, J shed 4 bases, and the junction held 6 bases outside the gene matches. The CDR3 protein is CASSHPGDRVTGELFF. DNA for the CDR3: TGTGCCAGCAGCCACCCTGGGGACAGGGTCACCGGGGAGCTGTTTTTT.

About this clone: Within the sample, other DNA sequences also encode this same CDR3. This chain links TRBV5-1 with TRBJ1-1; 7 bases are shared with TRBD1. Germline values: CDR1 SGHRS, CDR2 YFSETQ. This CDR3 has 14 amino acids. V shed 4 bases and J 5 bases; nucleotides not matched to a gene: 8. This chain's CDR3 is CASSRQGSGTEAFF. The CDR3 DNA reads TGCGCCAGCAGCAGACAGGGAAGTGGGACTGAAGCTTTCTTT.

V and J are TRBV18 and TRBJ2-2; D possibly corresponds to TRBD1 (6 bases). Germline CDR1 and CDR2: KGHSH and LQKENI. This CDR3 comprises 15 residues. V dropped 5 bases and J dropped 5 bases, with 15 bases sitting between them. The CDR3 DNA follows: TGTGCCAGCTCAAGGAGGACAGAAGAAACCGGGGAGCTGTTTTTT. It encodes CASSRRTEETGELFF.

V is TRBV6-5 and J is TRBJ1-3, with D hard to call. This CDR3 has 15 residues. With 0 bases removed from V and 4 bases from J, the gap between germline ends came to 10 bases. CDR1 is MNHEY, CDR2 SVGAGI, per germline. The CDR3 region has the DNA TGTGCCAGCAGTTACTCGAGAGCGTTCGGAAACACCATATATTTT. As protein: CASSYSRAFGNTIYF.

The chain is built from TRBV5-4 and TRBJ2-7, with D possibly TRBD1 on 6 matching bases. The CDR3 runs 15 residues. Per the germline V gene, CDR1 is SGHNT and CDR2 is YYREEE (reference sequence). The V gene lost 0 bases and the J gene lost 4 bases, with 14 bases spanning the gap. In DNA form, the CDR3 reads TGTGCCAGCAGCTTGGGAGGGGGAAGGGCATACGAGCAGTACTTC. This gives the protein CASSLGGGRAYEQYF.

This rearrangement joins TRBV5-1 to TRBJ2-5, with D possibly being TRBD1 (7 bases). The germline V gene has CDR1 SGHRS and CDR2 YFSETQ. Trimming stripped 2 bases from V and 2 bases from J, with 10 bases between. The CDR3 runs 14 residues. The CDR3 sequence: CASSFQGGQETQYF. CDR3 nucleotide sequence: TGCGCCAGCAGCTTCCAGGGGGGACAAGAGACCCAGTACTTC. The whole variable domain, remainder taken from reference TRBV5-1 and TRBJ2-5, is KAGVTQTPRYLIKTRGQQVTLSCSPISGHRSVSWYQQTPGQGLQFLFEYFSETQRNKGNFPGRFSGRQFSNSRSEMNVSTLELGDSALYLCASSFQGGQETQYFGPGTRLLVL.

This chain joins TRBV18 and TRBJ1-5, with a weak D call TRBD1 (6 bases). V lost 4 bases and J 12 bases, leaving 19 bases between the germline ends. The CDR3 spans 14 residues. CDR1 is KGHSH and CDR2 is LQKENI in the germline V gene. For the CDR3, the DNA is TGTGCCAGCTCACTAACCCTCGAGGGACAAGACCAGCATTTT. It yields the protein CASSLTLEGQDQHF.

This clone appeared once. J is TRBJ2-3 and V is TRBV11-2; D perhaps matches TRBD2 (6 bases). Per germline, CDR1 SGHAT and CDR2 FQNNGV. This CDR3 contains 14 residues. The V end lost 5 bases, the J end lost 7 bases, and 16 bases lay between the germline ends. CDR3 nucleotides: TGTGCCAGCAGCCGACTAGTAACCTCGCATACGCAGTATTTT. Translating gives CASSRLVTSHTQYF.

The chain is built from TRBV5-4 and TRBJ1-5; no clear D gene. The CDR3 is made up of 13 amino acids. V lost 5 bases and J lost 0, with 6 bases in between. Germline V gene sequence: CDR1 SGHNT, CDR2 YYREEE (reference sequence). The CDR3 reads CASSSGSNQPQHF. CDR3 DNA: TGTGCCAGCAGTTCAGGTAGCAATCAGCCCCAGCATTTT.

The J gene is TRBJ2-7, the V gene TRBV5-1; weak D call: TRBD2 (6 bases). Germline loops: CDR1 SGHRS, CDR2 YFSETQ. Between the trimmed V and J ends, which lost 2 bases and 4 bases, there was a span of 7 bases. CDR3 size: 12 residues. CDR3 loop: CASSLRGYEQYF. CDR3 DNA sequence: TGCGCCAGCAGCTTACGGGGGTACGAGCAGTACTTC.

The V and J genes are TRBV3-1 (or the pseudogene TRBV3-2) and TRBJ1-1, with 8 bases that match TRBD1. With 2 bases clipped from V and 4 bases from J, the junction kept 3 bases outside the gene matches. There are 14 residues in the CDR3. In germline, CDR1 is LGHDT, CDR2 YNNKEL (reference sequence). CDR3 bases: TGTGCCAGCAGCCAAAGAGACAGGGGCACTGAAGCTTTCTTT. As protein: CASSQRDRGTEAFF.